The entry below describes one T cell receptor (beta chain). Its antigen is undetermined. The data were obtained in a study of T cells expressing NK-cell markers. Overall study findings and caveats: Dominant NKG2C+ clonotypes made up 1.0-7.0% of CD8+ T cells in over five donors.

Reanalyzing the 5' RACE reads, TCRdb keeps one entry per CDR3 protein, without DNA. The table for this sample gives more than 400,000 distinct CDR3 sequences. From germline, CDR1 is SGHAT and CDR2 FQNNGV. The CDR3 contains 14 residues. This TCR was sampled from a woman aged 18 to 75 in good health. This rearrangement joins TRBV11-2 to TRBJ2-5; without DNA, the TCRdb call of TRBD2 cannot be checked. The sequenced material came from blood T cells: a sorted CD56 or NKG2C T cell subset, CD4+ or CD8+ T cells, or bulk PBMC T cells (not recorded which). This CDR3 reads CASSSTSRQETQYF.